This T cell receptor (beta chain) was obtained from a study of blood T cell repertoires in COVID-19. Study context: The analysed material was cDNA or gDNA that came from T cells, B-cell-depleted T cells, or PBMCs.

This clone was found once. Germline V gives CDR1 SGHTA, CDR2 FQGNSA. This CDR3 has 13 residues. Trimming cost V 3 bases and J 7 bases, with 12 bases left between them. The authors' processing: Amplified reference gene primers provided the basis for estimating nucleated cell counts. Assay used: immunoSEQ multiplex PCR; TCRdb lists only in-frame clones, some missing. That table supplies the V and J calls and clone size; D and trimming were determined from the DNA. This sample has fewer than 300,000 clones, with 84% found just once. The chain has TRBV7-2 and TRBJ1-1; D ambiguous. Specimen: peripheral blood. This TCR was sampled from a human donor in a cohort sampled during active COVID-19. The CDR3 region is CASSFNVPSEAFF. CDR3 coding DNA: TGTGCCAGCAGCTTCAACGTCCCGAGTGAAGCTTTCTTT.